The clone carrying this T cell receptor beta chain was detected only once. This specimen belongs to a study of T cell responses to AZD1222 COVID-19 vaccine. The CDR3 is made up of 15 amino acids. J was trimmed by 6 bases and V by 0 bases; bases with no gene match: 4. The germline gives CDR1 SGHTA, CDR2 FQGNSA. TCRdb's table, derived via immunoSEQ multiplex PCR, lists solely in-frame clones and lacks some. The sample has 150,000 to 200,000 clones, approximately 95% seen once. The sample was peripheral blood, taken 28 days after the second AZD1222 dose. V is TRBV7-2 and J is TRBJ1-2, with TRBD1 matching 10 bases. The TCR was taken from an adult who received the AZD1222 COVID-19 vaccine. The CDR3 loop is CASSLASGTGDGYTF. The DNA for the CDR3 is TGTGCCAGCAGCTTAGCCTCCGGGACAGGGGATGGCTACACCTTC.